The next 29 T cell receptor beta chains were all read from a single sample in a study of blood T cell repertoires in COVID-19. Only in-frame clones appear in the TCRdb table, and some are missing; sequencing was by immunoSEQ multiplex PCR. This repertoire shows 100,000 or so clones, 80% to 95% found once; its top ten account for roughly 4.2%. Source material: peripheral blood. The receptor source for this set is a man between 18 and 29 years old with acute or convalescent COVID-19.

This chain joins TRBV7-9 and TRBJ2-7; 7 bases agree with TRBD1. The CDR3 covers 14 residues. CDR1 and CDR2 from the germline V gene are SEHNR and FQNEAQ (reference sequence). With V trimmed by 3 bases and J by 0 bases, 2 bases remained unmatched. The CDR3: CASSFGDSSYEQYF. In nucleotides, the CDR3 is TGTGCCAGCAGCTTTGGGGACAGCTCCTACGAGCAGTACTTC.

The chain links TRBV19 to TRBJ1-5; no definite D call. The ends were cut back, 5 bases at V and 4 bases at J, with 18 bases in the middle. Germline CDR1 LNHDA, CDR2 SQIVND (reference sequence). This CDR3 has 16 residues. The CDR3 DNA follows: TGTGCCAGTAGTGTCGGGGAGGGAGGCGGTAATCAGCCCCAGCATTTT. Its translation: CASSVGEGGGNQPQHF.

The gene calls are TRBV5-1 and TRBJ1-2; D possibly corresponds to TRBD1 (6 bases). Germline lookup yields CDR1 SGHRS and CDR2 YFSETQ. This CDR3 spans 16 amino acids. V dropped 0 bases and J dropped 2 bases, with 14 bases sitting between them. CDR3 residues: CASSLGRQVINYGYTF. As DNA, the CDR3 is TGCGCCAGCAGCTTGGGCCGACAGGTGATAAACTATGGCTACACCTTC.

The chain links TRBV5-1 to TRBJ2-3, with D possibly TRBD2 on 5 matching bases. Germline V CDR1 and CDR2: SGHRS, YFSETQ. Trimming removed 1 base from V and 1 base from J, with 10 bases in between. This CDR3 region has 15 residues. CDR3 protein: CASSLIGIGTDTQYF. In nucleotides, the CDR3 is TGCGCCAGCAGCTTGATCGGGATTGGCACAGATACGCAGTATTTT. Full variable domain (remainder filled in from reference TRBV5-1 and TRBJ2-3): KAGVTQTPRYLIKTRGQQVTLSCSPISGHRSVSWYQQTPGQGLQFLFEYFSETQRNKGNFPGRFSGRQFSNSRSEMNVSTLELGDSALYLCASSLIGIGTDTQYFGPGTRLTVL.

The chain employs TRBV24-1 and TRBJ2-1; D is perhaps TRBD2 (7 bases). Trimming shortened V by 1 base and J by 6 bases, and 15 bases separated the two germline ends. Germline values: CDR1 KGHDR, CDR2 SFDVKD. The CDR3 has 16 residues. The CDR3 DNA reads TGTGCCACCAGTGATTTCACGTCAGGGGAGGGCAATGAGCAGTTCTTC. Translating gives CATSDFTSGEGNEQFF.

The chain uses TRBV7-9 and TRBJ1-1, with a possible D match to TRBD1 (5 bases). From germline, CDR1 is SEHNR and CDR2 FQNEAQ (reference sequence). V was pared by 5 bases and J by 1 base, with 17 bases between. The CDR3 loop spans 16 amino acids. The CDR3 DNA reads as TGTGCCAGCAGCCCCCCTCGGGGGATAGAGAACACTGAAGCTTTCTTT. This encodes CASSPPRGIENTEAFF.

V usage is TRBV9 and J usage is TRBJ2-1, with 9 nucleotides matching TRBD1. This CDR3 has 15 amino acids. Looked up from germline, CDR1 is SGDLS and CDR2 is YYNGEE. The V and J ends lost 0 bases and 9 bases, in that order; junction bases with no gene match: 7. CDR3 amino acids: CASSVEQGAGSEQFF. As DNA, the CDR3 is TGTGCCAGCAGCGTAGAACAGGGGGCAGGTAGTGAGCAGTTCTTC.

This sequence joins TRBV5-1 and TRBJ1-1; weak D call: TRBD1 (6 bases). Per the germline V gene, CDR1 is SGHRS and CDR2 is YFSETQ. The ends were cut back, 4 bases at V and 7 bases at J, with 11 bases in the middle. The CDR3 consists of 12 residues. This chain's CDR3 is CASSRSQGEAFF. CDR3 sequence (DNA): TGCGCCAGCAGCCGATCACAGGGTGAAGCTTTCTTT.

The rearrangement uses TRBV7-9 and TRBJ2-7, with 8 nucleotides matching TRBD1. This CDR3 spans 17 amino acids. CDR1 SEHNR and CDR2 FQNEAQ come from the germline V gene (reference sequence). Trimming removed 1 base from V and 1 base from J; junction bases left unmatched: 9. CDR3 in amino acids: CASSLVTGGPLSYEQYF. The CDR3, as DNA: TGTGCCAGCAGCTTAGTCACAGGGGGACCTTTATCCTACGAGCAGTACTTC.

The V and J genes are TRBV3-1 (or the pseudogene TRBV3-2) and TRBJ2-1; 11 bases map to TRBD2. Germline assignment: CDR1 LGHDT and CDR2 YNNKEL (reference sequence). The V and J ends lost 0 bases and 9 bases, in that order; junction bases with no gene match: 13. The CDR3 has 18 amino acids. In DNA form, the CDR3 reads TGTGCCAGCAGCCAAGATGAGATAACTAGCGGGAGTTTTGGTGAGCAGTTCTTC. It is translated as CASSQDEITSGSFGEQFF.

The CDR3 DNA reads TGCGCCAGCAGCCCGTGGGACAGGCTGGGTGAAGCTTTCTTT. Its protein product is CASSPWDRLGEAFF. This rearrangement joins TRBV4-1 to TRBJ1-1, with 8 bases lining up with TRBD1. The CDR3 sequence is 14 residues long. Germline V gives CDR1 MGHRA, CDR2 YSYEKL. V was clipped by 4 bases and J by 7 bases; unmatched bases: 8.

The CDR3 sequence: CASSVISGINEQFF. CDR3 coding DNA: TGTGCCAGCAGTGTTATTAGCGGGATCAATGAGCAGTTCTTC. V gene TRBV27 combines with J gene TRBJ2-1; 8 positions match TRBD2. The CDR3 spans 14 residues. V trimming: 5 bases; J trimming: 6 bases; junction bases outside the gene matches: 6. Germline V CDR1 and CDR2: MNHEY, SMNVEV (reference sequence).

The chain is built from TRBV10-1 and TRBJ1-1, with D possibly matching TRBD1 (6 bases). Germline values: CDR1 WNHNN, CDR2 SYGVQD (reference sequence). This CDR3 region has 16 residues. Trimming left V 3 bases short and J 2 bases short, with 16 bases between. CDR3 sequence: CASSESRGGKNTEAFF. The CDR3 nucleotides are TGCGCCAGCAGTGAATCCAGGGGAGGGAAAAACACTGAAGCTTTCTTT.

The J gene is TRBJ2-3, the V gene TRBV19, with D possibly TRBD1 on 6 matching bases. Trimming stripped 7 bases from V and 2 bases from J, with 16 bases between. The germline V gene has CDR1 LNHDA and CDR2 SQIVND (reference sequence). This CDR3 has 15 amino acids. CDR3 DNA sequence: TGTGCCAGTAAAGCAGGGGCAACATACACAGATACGCAGTATTTT. It yields the protein CASKAGATYTDTQYF.

The chain employs TRBV2 and TRBJ1-2, with TRBD1 identical over 9 bases. CDR3 length equals 16 residues. CDR1 and CDR2 from the germline V gene are SNHLY and FYNNEI. V dropped 11 bases and J dropped 4; count of bases not matched to a gene: 17. DNA of the CDR3: TGTGCCGGCCCCCGAGGGGCACAGGGGGCAGGCTATGGCTACACCTTC. It specifies CAGPRGAQGAGYGYTF. The full variable domain, its missing parts supplied by reference TRBV2 and TRBJ1-2, is EPEVTQTPSHQVTQMGQEVILRCVPISNHLYFYWYRQILGQKVEFLVSFYNNEISEKSEIFDDQFSVERPDGSNFTLKIRSTKLEDSAMYFCAGPRGAQGAGYGYTFGSGTRLTVV.

The chain recombines TRBV6-5 with TRBJ1-2, with D hard to call. This CDR3 is 14 amino acids long. From germline, CDR1 is MNHEY and CDR2 SVGAGI. The V and J ends lost 7 bases and 1 base respectively, with 13 bases between them. CDR3 amino acids: CASIPGDINYGYTF. The CDR3 bases are TGTGCCAGCATCCCCGGGGATATTAACTATGGCTACACCTTC.

A single count supports this clone. J is TRBJ2-7 and V is TRBV7-7, with D maybe TRBD2 (6 bases). This CDR3 is built from 13 residues. V was pared by 8 bases and J by 7 bases, with 18 bases between. The V gene's germline CDR1 is SSHAT and CDR2 FNYEAQ (reference sequence). The CDR3 DNA follows: TGTGCCAGCTCTCCGGGGGTCGGTCGGGAGCAGTACTTC. Amino acids: CASSPGVGREQYF.

DNA for the CDR3: TGTGCCAGCTCACCAGGGGCGGACAATGAGCAGTTCTTC. Its protein product is CASSPGADNEQFF. The V call is TRBV18, the J call TRBJ2-1, with D maybe TRBD1 (5 bases). The germline V gene encodes CDR1 KGHSH and CDR2 LQKENI. V lost 2 bases and J 5 bases, leaving 7 bases between the germline ends. The CDR3 totals 13 residues.

V usage is TRBV7-6 and J usage is TRBJ1-2; no clear D gene. There are 13 residues in the CDR3. Germline V gives CDR1 SGHVS, CDR2 FNYEAQ. V was pared by 4 bases and J by 0 bases, with 6 bases between. CDR3 amino acids: CASSSGPNYGYTF. The CDR3 DNA follows: TGTGCCAGCAGCTCAGGCCCTAACTATGGCTACACCTTC.

The chain has TRBV5-5 and TRBJ2-7; possibly TRBD1 for D (6 bases). CDR3 length equals 14 residues. The V end lost 0 bases, the J end lost 1 base, and 8 bases lay between the germline ends. The V gene's germline CDR1 is SGHKS and CDR2 YYEKEE (reference sequence). CDR3 sequence reads: CASSLGQVSYEQYF. The CDR3 bases are TGTGCCAGCAGCTTGGGACAGGTTTCCTACGAGCAGTACTTC.

As to this clone: The same CDR3 also results from other DNA sequences found in this sample. For the CDR3, the DNA is TGTGCCAGCAGCGGGGGAGGGGGTCAGCCCCAGCATTTT. It encodes CASSGGGGQPQHF. The chain carries TRBV9 and TRBJ1-5, with D possibly matching TRBD1 (6 bases). The CDR3 sequence is 13 residues long. Germline V gene lookup returns CDR1 SGDLS and CDR2 YYNGEE. V was clipped by 3 bases and J by 6 bases, with 10 bases between them.

The rearrangement uses TRBV5-1 and TRBJ2-5; TRBD2 aligns across 9 bases. Trimming cost V 2 bases and J 4 bases; bases outside gene matches: 6. CDR3 length equals 15 residues. The germline V gene encodes CDR1 SGHRS and CDR2 YFSETQ. CDR3 in DNA: TGCGCCAGCAGCTTTAGCGGGGGAGCGGGAGAGACCCAGTACTTC. Protein: CASSFSGGAGETQYF.

The chain has TRBV7-2 and TRBJ1-2; D is perhaps TRBD1 (5 bases). The CDR3 runs to 14 residues. CDR1 is SGHTA, CDR2 FQGNSA, per germline. Deletions cut 2 bases from V and 2 bases from J, with 9 bases between. The DNA for the CDR3 is TGTGCCAGCAGCTTATTTGCAGGGAACTATGGCTACACCTTC. Protein product: CASSLFAGNYGYTF.

The chain joins TRBV28 to TRBJ2-7; 8 bases are a match to TRBD1. Germline CDR1 and CDR2: MDHEN and SYDVKM. Trimming cost V 4 bases and J 2 bases; bases outside gene matches: 7. The length of the CDR3 is 15 residues. The CDR3, as DNA: TGTGCCAGCAGTTCCCGGGACAGGAGCGCCTACGAGCAGTACTTC. Translated: CASSSRDRSAYEQYF.

The chain carries TRBV29-1 and TRBJ2-3, with 11 bases matching TRBD2. The CDR3 extends over 16 amino acids. Germline values: CDR1 SQVTM, CDR2 ANQGSEA. V shed 6 bases, J shed 5 bases, and the junction held 13 bases outside the gene matches. CDR3 bases: TGCAGCGTCTTGTTCCGTATACTAGCGGGAGTAGATACGCAGTATTTT. As protein: CSVLFRILAGVDTQYF.

The chain links TRBV11-3 to TRBJ2-7; 11 nucleotides line up with TRBD2. The CDR3 covers 17 residues. Germline CDR1 SGHNT, CDR2 YENEEA. The V segment lost 0 bases and the J segment 4 bases; nucleotides outside the gene matches: 8. The CDR3 sequence: CASSLDIRGLAVYEQYF. The CDR3 bases are TGTGCCAGCAGCTTAGATATACGGGGACTAGCGGTTTACGAGCAGTACTTC. The whole variable domain, remainder taken from reference TRBV11-3 and TRBJ2-7, is EAGVVQSPRYKIIEKKQPVAFWCNPISGHNTLYWYLQNLGQGPELLIRYENEEAVDDSQLPKDRFSAERLKGVDSTLKIQPAELGDSAVYLCASSLDIRGLAVYEQYFGPGTRLTVT.

This clone was observed at least ten times. J is TRBJ1-5 and V is TRBV7-9; TRBD1 might be the D (5 bases). V lost 1 base and J lost 7, with 14 bases in between. There are 15 residues in the CDR3. The germline gives CDR1 SEHNR, CDR2 FQNEAQ (reference sequence). The DNA of the CDR3 is TGTGCCAGCAGCTTAGAGGGGTCAGAGCAGCAGCCCCAGCATTTT. This encodes CASSLEGSEQQPQHF.

The V gene is TRBV7-2, the J gene TRBJ2-7; D perhaps matches TRBD1 (6 bases). V lost 5 bases to trimming and J lost 4 bases, with 18 bases between them. Germline V gene data show CDR1 as SGHTA and CDR2 as FQGNSA. The CDR3 spans 15 residues. CDR3 nucleotides: TGTGCCAGCAGCGCCAGAACAGGGCTCGGGTACGAGCAGTACTTC. Amino acid sequence: CASSARTGLGYEQYF.

The chain joins TRBV10-2 to TRBJ1-3; D is undetermined. The CDR3 consists of 15 residues. Trimming shortened V by 8 bases and J by 1 base, and 15 bases separated the two germline ends. Germline V gives CDR1 WSHSY, CDR2 SAAADI. The CDR3 loop reads CASSLRSGSGNTIYF. The CDR3 bases are TGCGCCAGCTCCTTAAGGTCAGGTTCTGGAAACACCATATATTTT.